The 10 T cell receptor beta chains given below trace back to one sample, sequenced in a study of cytomegalovirus exposure and HLA in healthy donors. Amplification used 60 Vbeta primers and 13 Jbeta primers. The table came from immunoSEQ multiplex PCR; TCRdb's copy has only in-frame clones and leaves some out. The sample yields around 58,000 clones, under 80% seen once. The specimen sequenced was PBMCs. The receptors were sampled from a male donor in good health and CMV-seropositive.

This chain joins TRBV7-2 and TRBJ2-1; possible D gene TRBD1, 5 bases. There are 13 residues in the CDR3. CDR1 is SGHTA and CDR2 is FQGNSA in the germline V gene. V gave up 5 bases and J gave up 7 bases, with 12 bases separating them. CDR3 in amino acids: CASSEKGWNEQFF. CDR3 coding DNA: TGTGCCAGCAGCGAAAAGGGGTGGAATGAGCAGTTCTTC.

The chain recombines TRBV11-2 with TRBJ1-3, with D unresolved. Deletions cut 5 bases from V and 2 bases from J, with 16 bases between. Per the germline V gene, CDR1 is SGHAT and CDR2 is FQNNGV. This CDR3 is built from 16 residues. CDR3 nucleotide sequence: TGTGCCAGCAGCCCGTTGTCTGCGCCCCCTGGAAACACCATATATTTT. It codes for CASSPLSAPPGNTIYF.

This clone appeared once. The genes are TRBV4-1 and TRBJ2-2, with no clear D. Trimming removed 3 bases at V and 7 bases at J, with 15 bases between. The germline gives CDR1 MGHRA, CDR2 YSYEKL. This CDR3 spans 15 amino acids. CDR3 amino acids: CASSQVSVYGGELFF. The CDR3 DNA reads as TGCGCCAGCAGCCAGGTTTCTGTTTACGGCGGGGAGCTGTTTTTT.

This clone was counted a single time. V is TRBV6-1 and J is TRBJ1-5; D possibly corresponds to TRBD1 (5 bases). The V end lost 6 bases, the J end lost 10 bases, and 13 bases lay between the germline ends. The V gene's germline CDR1 is MNHNS and CDR2 SASEGT. This CDR3 comprises 12 residues. The CDR3 coding sequence is TGTGCCAGCAGCGCAGGGCTTGGACCCCAGCATTTT. It specifies CASSAGLGPQHF.

The V and J genes are TRBV4-1 and TRBJ2-7; maybe TRBD1 (6 bases). The germline CDR1 and CDR2 sequences are MGHRA and YSYEKL. Trimming cost V 4 bases and J 5 bases, with 15 bases left between them. This CDR3 comprises 14 residues. The CDR3 region is CASSPPQGTHEQYF. The CDR3 coding sequence is TGCGCCAGCAGCCCCCCACAGGGTACCCACGAGCAGTACTTC.

This clone came up a few times. The J gene is TRBJ1-2, the V gene TRBV25-1; 11 bases map to TRBD1. V lost 0 bases to trimming and J lost 7 bases; unmatched junction nucleotides: 4. The CDR3 runs 15 residues. CDR1 is MGHDK, CDR2 SYGVNS, per germline. CDR3 loop: CASSEYRTGGAGYTF. The CDR3 DNA is TGTGCCAGCAGTGAATATAGGACAGGGGGCGCTGGCTACACCTTC.

This chain joins TRBV7-9 and TRBJ1-2, with a tentative D call TRBD1 (6 bases). From germline, CDR1 is SEHNR and CDR2 FQNEAQ (reference sequence). The CDR3 loop spans 16 amino acids. V dropped 1 base and J dropped 4 bases, with 16 bases sitting between them. The CDR3 loop reads CASSLGSGGLVYGYTF. In DNA form, the CDR3 reads TGTGCCAGCAGCTTAGGGTCGGGGGGGCTGGTCTATGGCTACACCTTC.

The rearrangement joins TRBV18 to TRBJ1-2; 9 nucleotides line up with TRBD1. The CDR3 sequence is 15 residues long. Germline CDR1 reads KGHSH; CDR2 reads LQKENI. V shed 5 bases and J 2 bases; nucleotides not matched to a gene: 6. The CDR3 nucleotides are TGTGCCAGCTCATCGGGGACAGGGCAAAACTATGGCTACACCTTC. Translation: CASSSGTGQNYGYTF.

In its sample, this clone was seen a few times. This chain uses TRBV6-1 with TRBJ1-3, with 10 bases fitting TRBD1. Germline-derived CDR1 and CDR2 are MNHNS and SASEGT. V trimming: 8 bases; J trimming: 8 bases; junction bases outside the gene matches: 9. The CDR3 length is 14 residues. The CDR3 loop is CASWGQGLGDTIYF. DNA for the CDR3: TGTGCCAGCTGGGGACAGGGGTTAGGAGACACCATATATTTT.

The J gene is TRBJ1-5, the V gene TRBV5-1, with 10 bases matching TRBD1. Germline CDR1 SGHRS, CDR2 YFSETQ. Unmatched junction bases numbered 3, after V lost 3 bases and J lost 6 bases. The CDR3 length is 14 residues. The CDR3: CASSWGQGSQPQHF. The DNA for the CDR3 is TGCGCCAGCAGCTGGGGACAGGGGAGTCAGCCCCAGCATTTT.